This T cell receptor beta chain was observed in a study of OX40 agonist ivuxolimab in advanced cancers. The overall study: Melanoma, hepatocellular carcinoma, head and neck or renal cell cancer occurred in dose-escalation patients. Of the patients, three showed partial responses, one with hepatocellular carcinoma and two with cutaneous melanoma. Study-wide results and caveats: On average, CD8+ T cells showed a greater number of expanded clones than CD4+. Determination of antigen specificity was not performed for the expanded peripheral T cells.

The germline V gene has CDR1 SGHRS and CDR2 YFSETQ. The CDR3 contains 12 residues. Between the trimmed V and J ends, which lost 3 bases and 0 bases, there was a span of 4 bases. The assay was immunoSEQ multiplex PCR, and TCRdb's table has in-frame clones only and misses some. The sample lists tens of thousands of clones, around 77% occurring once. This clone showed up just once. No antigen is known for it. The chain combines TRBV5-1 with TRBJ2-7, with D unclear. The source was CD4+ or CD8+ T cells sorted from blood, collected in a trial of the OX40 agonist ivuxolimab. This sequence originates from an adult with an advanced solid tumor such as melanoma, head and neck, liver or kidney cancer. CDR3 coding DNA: TGCGCCAGCAGCTCGAGCTCCTACGAGCAGTACTTC. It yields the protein CASSSSSYEQYF.